This T cell receptor beta chain was recovered during a study of blood T cell repertoires in COVID-19. Some clones are missing from TCRdb's copy, which holds only in-frame ones; the method was immunoSEQ multiplex PCR. The sample includes approximately 110,000 clones, 70% to 85% of them seen just once. V was shortened by 4 bases and J by 2 bases, with 11 bases between the two germline ends. The CDR3 loop spans 14 amino acids. The germline V gene encodes CDR1 SNHLY and CDR2 FYNNEI. Comments on this clone: The sample carries other DNA sequences with the same CDR3.

Sequencing input: peripheral blood. V and J are TRBV2 and TRBJ2-5; D may be TRBD2 (5 bases). The receptor was derived from a man aged 65 to 85 with active or convalescent COVID-19. The CDR3 coding sequence is TGTGCCAGCAGTGGGCTAGCCGGGCAAGAGACCCAGTACTTC. It codes for CASSGLAGQETQYF. Complete variable domain (other parts from reference TRBV2 and TRBJ2-5): EPEVTQTPSHQVTQMGQEVILRCVPISNHLYFYWYRQILGQKVEFLVSFYNNEISEKSEIFDDQFSVERPDGSNFTLKIRSTKLEDSAMYFCASSGLAGQETQYFGPGTRLLVL.